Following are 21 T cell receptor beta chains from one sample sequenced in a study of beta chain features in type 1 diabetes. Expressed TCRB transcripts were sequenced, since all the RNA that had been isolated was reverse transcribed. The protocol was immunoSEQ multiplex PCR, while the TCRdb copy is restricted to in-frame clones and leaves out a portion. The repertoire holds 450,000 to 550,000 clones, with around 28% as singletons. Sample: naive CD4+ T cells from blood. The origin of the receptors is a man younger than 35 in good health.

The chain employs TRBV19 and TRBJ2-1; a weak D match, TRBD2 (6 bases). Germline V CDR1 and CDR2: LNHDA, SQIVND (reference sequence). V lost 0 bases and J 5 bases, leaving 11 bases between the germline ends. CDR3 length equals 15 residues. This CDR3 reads CASSIEAGINNEQFF. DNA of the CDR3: TGTGCCAGTAGTATAGAGGCGGGAATCAACAATGAGCAGTTCTTC.

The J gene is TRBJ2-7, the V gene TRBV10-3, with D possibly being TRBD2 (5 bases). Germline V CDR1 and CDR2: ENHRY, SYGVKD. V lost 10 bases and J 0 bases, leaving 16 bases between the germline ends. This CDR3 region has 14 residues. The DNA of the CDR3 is TGTGCCACGAGGGCCGGACGGAGCTCCTACGAGCAGTACTTC. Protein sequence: CATRAGRSSYEQYF.

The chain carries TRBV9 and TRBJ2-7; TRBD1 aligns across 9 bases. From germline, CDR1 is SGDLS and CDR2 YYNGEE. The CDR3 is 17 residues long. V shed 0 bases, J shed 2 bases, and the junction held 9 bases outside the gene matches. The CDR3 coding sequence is TGTGCCAGCAGCGTAGCCTCGGACAGGGGCGGAACCTACGAGCAGTACTTC. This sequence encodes CASSVASDRGGTYEQYF. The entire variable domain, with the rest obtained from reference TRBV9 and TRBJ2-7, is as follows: DSGVTQTPKHLITATGQRVTLRCSPRSGDLSVYWYQQSLDQGLQFLIQYYNGEERAKGNILERFSAQQFPDLHSELNLSSLELGDSALYFCASSVASDRGGTYEQYFGPGTRLTVT.

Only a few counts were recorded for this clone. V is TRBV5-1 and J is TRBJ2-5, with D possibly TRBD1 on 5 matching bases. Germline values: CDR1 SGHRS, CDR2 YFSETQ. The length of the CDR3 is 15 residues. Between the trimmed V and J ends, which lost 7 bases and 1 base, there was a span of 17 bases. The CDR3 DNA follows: TGCGCCAGCTGCGTATACAGGCCGGTCCAAGAGACCCAGTACTTC. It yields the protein CASCVYRPVQETQYF.

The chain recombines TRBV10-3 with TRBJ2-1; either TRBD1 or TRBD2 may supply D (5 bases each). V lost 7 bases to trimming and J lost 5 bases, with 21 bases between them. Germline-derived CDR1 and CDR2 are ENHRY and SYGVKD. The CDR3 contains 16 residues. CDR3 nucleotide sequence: TGTGCCATCACGTCCAGGGACGGGATGGGGGACAATGAGCAGTTCTTC. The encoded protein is CAITSRDGMGDNEQFF.

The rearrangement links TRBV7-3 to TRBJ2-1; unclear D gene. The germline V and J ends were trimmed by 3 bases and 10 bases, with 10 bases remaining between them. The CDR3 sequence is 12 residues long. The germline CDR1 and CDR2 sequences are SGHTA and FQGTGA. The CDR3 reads CASSLDGVEQFF. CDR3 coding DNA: TGTGCCAGCAGCTTGGATGGGGTAGAGCAGTTCTTC.

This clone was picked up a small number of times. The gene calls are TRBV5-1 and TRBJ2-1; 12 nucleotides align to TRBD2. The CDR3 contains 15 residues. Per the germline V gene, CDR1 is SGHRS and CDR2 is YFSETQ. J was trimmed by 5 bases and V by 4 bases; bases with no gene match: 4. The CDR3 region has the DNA TGCGCCAGCAGCATGACTAGCGGGAGAGACAATGAGCAGTTCTTC. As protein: CASSMTSGRDNEQFF.

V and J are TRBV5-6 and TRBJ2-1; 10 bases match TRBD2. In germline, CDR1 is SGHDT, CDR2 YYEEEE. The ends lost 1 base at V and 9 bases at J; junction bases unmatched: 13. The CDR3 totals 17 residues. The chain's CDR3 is CASSLRLTASGSFEQFF. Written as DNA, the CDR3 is TGTGCCAGCAGCTTGAGGCTGACGGCTAGCGGGAGTTTTGAGCAGTTCTTC.

CDR3 region: CASSLIQTSTDTQYF. The CDR3 nucleotides read TGTGCCAGCAGCTTGATACAGACTAGCACAGATACGCAGTATTTT. The chain links TRBV5-6 to TRBJ2-3; D is unresolved. V was trimmed by 1 base and J by 0 bases, leaving 9 bases between them. The CDR3 extends over 15 amino acids. The V gene's germline CDR1 is SGHDT and CDR2 YYEEEE.

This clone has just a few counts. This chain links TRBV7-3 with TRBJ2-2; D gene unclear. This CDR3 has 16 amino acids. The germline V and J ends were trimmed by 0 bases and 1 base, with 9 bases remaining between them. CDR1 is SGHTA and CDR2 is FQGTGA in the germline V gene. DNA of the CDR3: TGTGCCAGCAGCTTAACCGGACCACAGAACACCGGGGAGCTGTTTTTT. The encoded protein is CASSLTGPQNTGELFF.

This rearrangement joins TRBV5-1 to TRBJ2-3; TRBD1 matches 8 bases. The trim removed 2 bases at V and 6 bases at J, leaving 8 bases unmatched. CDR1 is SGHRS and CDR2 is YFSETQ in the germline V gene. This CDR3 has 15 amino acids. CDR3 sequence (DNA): TGCGCCAGCAGCTTAAGGACAGGGCCGGTGGATACGCAGTATTTT. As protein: CASSLRTGPVDTQYF.

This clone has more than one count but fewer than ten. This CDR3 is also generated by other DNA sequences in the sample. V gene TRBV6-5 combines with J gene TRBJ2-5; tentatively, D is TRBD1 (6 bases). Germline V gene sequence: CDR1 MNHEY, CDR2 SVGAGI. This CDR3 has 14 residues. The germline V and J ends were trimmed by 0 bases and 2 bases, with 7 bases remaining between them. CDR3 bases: TGTGCCAGCAGTTACTCCAGGGGTCAAGAGACCCAGTACTTC. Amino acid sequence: CASSYSRGQETQYF.

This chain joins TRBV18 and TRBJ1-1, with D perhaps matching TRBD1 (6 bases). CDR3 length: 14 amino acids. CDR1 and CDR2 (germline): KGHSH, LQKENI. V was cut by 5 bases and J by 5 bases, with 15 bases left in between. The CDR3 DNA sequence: TGTGCCAGCTCAGGCGACAGGTCTTATACTGAAGCTTTCTTT. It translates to CASSGDRSYTEAFF.

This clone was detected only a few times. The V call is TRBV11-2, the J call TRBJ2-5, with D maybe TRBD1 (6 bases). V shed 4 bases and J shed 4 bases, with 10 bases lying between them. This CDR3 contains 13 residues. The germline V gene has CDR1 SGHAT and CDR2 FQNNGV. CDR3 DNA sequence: TGTGCCAGCAGCTCGACAGGTCTAGAGACCCAGTACTTC. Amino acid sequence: CASSSTGLETQYF.

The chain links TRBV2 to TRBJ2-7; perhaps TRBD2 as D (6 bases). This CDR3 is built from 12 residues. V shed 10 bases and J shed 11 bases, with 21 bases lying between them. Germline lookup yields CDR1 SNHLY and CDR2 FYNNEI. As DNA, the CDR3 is TGTGCCATTTCGGGACTCCTTACGAGCAAGTACTTC. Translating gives CAISGLLTSKYF.

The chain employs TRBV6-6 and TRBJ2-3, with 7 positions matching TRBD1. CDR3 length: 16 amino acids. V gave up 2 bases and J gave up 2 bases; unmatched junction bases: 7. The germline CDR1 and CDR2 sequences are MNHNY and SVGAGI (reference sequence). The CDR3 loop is CASSYGRGTDTDTQYF. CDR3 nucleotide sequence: TGTGCCAGCAGTTACGGGCGAGGGACAGACACAGATACGCAGTATTTT.

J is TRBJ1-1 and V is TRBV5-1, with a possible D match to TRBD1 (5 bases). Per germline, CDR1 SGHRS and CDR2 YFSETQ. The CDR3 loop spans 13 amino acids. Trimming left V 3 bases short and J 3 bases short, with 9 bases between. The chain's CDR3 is CASSSAGHTEAFF. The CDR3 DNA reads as TGCGCCAGCAGCTCTGCAGGGCACACTGAAGCTTTCTTT. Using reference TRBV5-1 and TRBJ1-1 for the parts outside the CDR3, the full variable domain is KAGVTQTPRYLIKTRGQQVTLSCSPISGHRSVSWYQQTPGQGLQFLFEYFSETQRNKGNFPGRFSGRQFSNSRSEMNVSTLELGDSALYLCASSSAGHTEAFFGQGTRLTVV.

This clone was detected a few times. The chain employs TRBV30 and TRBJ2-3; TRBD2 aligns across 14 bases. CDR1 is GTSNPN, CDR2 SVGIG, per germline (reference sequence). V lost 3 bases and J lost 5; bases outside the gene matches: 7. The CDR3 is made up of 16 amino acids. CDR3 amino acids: CAWRAGLAGVGDTQYF. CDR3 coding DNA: TGTGCCTGGAGGGCGGGACTAGCGGGAGTGGGAGATACGCAGTATTTT.

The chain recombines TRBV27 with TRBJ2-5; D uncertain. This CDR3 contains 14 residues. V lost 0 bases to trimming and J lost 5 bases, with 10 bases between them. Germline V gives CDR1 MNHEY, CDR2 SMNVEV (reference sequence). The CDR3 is CASSLSSSKETQYF. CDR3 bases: TGTGCCAGCAGTTTATCATCTAGTAAGGAGACCCAGTACTTC.

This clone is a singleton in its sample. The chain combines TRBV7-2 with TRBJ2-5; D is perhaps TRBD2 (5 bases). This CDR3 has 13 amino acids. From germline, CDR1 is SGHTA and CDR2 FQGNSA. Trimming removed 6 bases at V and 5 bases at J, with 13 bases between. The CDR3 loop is CASSSPGSETQYF. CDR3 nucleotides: TGTGCCAGCAGTTCCCCGGGAAGCGAGACCCAGTACTTC. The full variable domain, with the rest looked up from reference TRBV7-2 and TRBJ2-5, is GAGVSQSPSNKVTEKGKDVELRCDPISGHTALYWYRQSLGQGLEFLIYFQGNSAPDKSGLPSDRFSAERTGGSVSTLTIQRTQQEDSAVYLCASSSPGSETQYFGPGTRLLVL.

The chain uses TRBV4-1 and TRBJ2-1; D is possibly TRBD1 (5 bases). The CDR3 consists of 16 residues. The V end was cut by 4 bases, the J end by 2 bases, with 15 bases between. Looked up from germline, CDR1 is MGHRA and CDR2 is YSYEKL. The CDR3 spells CASSRGLEGTYNEQFF. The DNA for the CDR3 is TGCGCCAGCAGCCGGGGCCTTGAAGGAACCTACAATGAGCAGTTCTTC.